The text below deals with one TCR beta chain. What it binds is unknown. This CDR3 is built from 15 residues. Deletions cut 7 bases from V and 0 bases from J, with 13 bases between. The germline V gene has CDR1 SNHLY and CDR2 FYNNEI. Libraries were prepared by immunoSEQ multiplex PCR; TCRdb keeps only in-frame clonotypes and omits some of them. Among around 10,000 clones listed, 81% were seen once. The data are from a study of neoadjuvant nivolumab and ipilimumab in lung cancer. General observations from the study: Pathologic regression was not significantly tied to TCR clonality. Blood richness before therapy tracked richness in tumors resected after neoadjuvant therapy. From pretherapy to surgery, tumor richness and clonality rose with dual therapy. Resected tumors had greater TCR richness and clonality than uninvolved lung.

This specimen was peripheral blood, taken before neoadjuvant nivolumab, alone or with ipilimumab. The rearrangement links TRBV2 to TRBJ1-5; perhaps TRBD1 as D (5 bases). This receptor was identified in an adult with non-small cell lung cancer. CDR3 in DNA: TGTGCCAGCATGGGAGGGGCTTATAGCAATCAGCCCCAGCATTTT. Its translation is CASMGGAYSNQPQHF.